This passage covers 26 T cell receptor beta chains from one sample sequenced in a study of T cell responses to AZD1222 COVID-19 vaccine. The data were produced by immunoSEQ multiplex PCR, yet TCRdb's version contains in-frame clones alone and is incomplete. The sample comprises 100,000 or so clones, 85% to 90% of which are singletons, and around 1.5% rests with the top ten. Specimen: peripheral blood, collected on day 0 of AZD1222 vaccination. The receptor source for this set is an adult in good health.

The gene calls are TRBV9 and TRBJ2-3, with D maybe TRBD1 (5 bases). Germline V CDR1 and CDR2: SGDLS, YYNGEE. This CDR3 has 14 amino acids. Trimming left V 0 bases short and J 5 bases short, with 10 bases between. The CDR3 region has the DNA TGTGCCAGCAGCGTAGATTCAGGGATAGATACGCAGTATTTT. Residues: CASSVDSGIDTQYF. The entire variable domain, with the rest obtained from reference TRBV9 and TRBJ2-3, is as follows: DSGVTQTPKHLITATGQRVTLRCSPRSGDLSVYWYQQSLDQGLQFLIQYYNGEERAKGNILERFSAQQFPDLHSELNLSSLELGDSALYFCASSVDSGIDTQYFGPGTRLTVL.

The chain employs TRBV5-6 and TRBJ2-5; TRBD2 matches 12 bases. Germline-derived CDR1 and CDR2 are SGHDT and YYEEEE. J gave up 5 bases and V 4 bases, and 9 bases lay outside the gene matches. The CDR3 extends over 16 amino acids. The CDR3 DNA reads TGTGCCAGCAGCCTCGGACTAGCGGGATGGCAGGAGACCCAGTACTTC. Its translation is CASSLGLAGWQETQYF.

A single count supports this clone. This sequence joins TRBV21-1 and TRBJ2-7; TRBD2 is taken as the D call from the table, unchecked against the DNA. TRBV21-1 is described as a pseudogene. CDR3 size: 17 residues. The DNA of the CDR3 is TGTGCCAGCAGCAAAGCGCTGATCCTAGCATCAGTATACGAGCAGTACTTC. Protein: CASSKALILASVYEQYF.

The CDR3 DNA sequence: TGTGCCAGCACCAAAGGGACTGGAAACACCATATATTTT. It is translated as CASTKGTGNTIYF. The chain combines TRBV2 with TRBJ1-3; D is unresolved. The CDR3 contains 13 residues. The V and J ends lost 7 bases and 2 bases respectively, with 9 bases between them. Germline CDR1 is SNHLY and CDR2 is FYNNEI.

This rearrangement joins TRBV25-1 to TRBJ2-3; 9 bases agree with TRBD1. Germline CDR1 and CDR2: MGHDK and SYGVNS. The length of the CDR3 is 14 residues. V was clipped by 4 bases and J by 3 bases; unmatched bases: 2. The CDR3 nucleotides are TGTGCCAGCAGTGGGGACAGGGTGACAGATACGCAGTATTTT. Its protein product is CASSGDRVTDTQYF.

The chain couples TRBV19 to TRBJ1-2; 9 bases line up with TRBD1. V lost 3 bases to trimming and J lost 5 bases; unmatched junction nucleotides: 13. The CDR3 sequence is 17 residues long. CDR1 and CDR2 from the germline V gene are LNHDA and SQIVND (reference sequence). The CDR3 is CASSIGTGPVWLYGYTF. CDR3 nucleotide sequence: TGTGCCAGTAGTATCGGGACAGGGCCGGTATGGCTGTATGGCTACACCTTC.

CDR3 residues: CASSQDLRADQPQHF. As DNA, the CDR3 is TGTGCCAGCAGCCAAGATCTCAGGGCCGATCAGCCCCAGCATTTT. This sequence joins TRBV4-2 and TRBJ1-5, with D maybe TRBD1 (5 bases). Trimming removed 0 bases at V and 5 bases at J, with 11 bases between. The CDR3 runs to 15 residues. Germline values: CDR1 LGHNA, CDR2 YNFKEQ.

This clone came up once. The chain uses TRBV6-5 and TRBJ2-3; D is uncertain. Trimming cost V 0 bases and J 0 bases, with 10 bases left between them. Per the germline V gene, CDR1 is MNHEY and CDR2 is SVGAGI. This CDR3 region has 16 residues. CDR3 bases: TGTGCCAGCAGTTACTCGCCCCGGCCTAGCACAGATACGCAGTATTTT. Its translation: CASSYSPRPSTDTQYF.

CDR3: CASSLRTGANYGYTF. CDR3 DNA sequence: TGCGCCAGCAGCCTCCGGACAGGAGCTAACTATGGCTACACCTTC. The V and J genes are TRBV4-1 and TRBJ1-2; TRBD1 matches 7 bases. The J segment lost 0 bases and the V segment lost 4 bases, leaving 5 bases of the junction unmatched. Germline CDR1 reads MGHRA; CDR2 reads YSYEKL. The CDR3 loop spans 15 amino acids.

This clone showed up just a few times. The chain employs TRBV6-5 and TRBJ1-5, with a possible D match to TRBD1 (5 bases). The germline gives CDR1 MNHEY, CDR2 SVGAGI. With 6 bases removed from V and 4 bases from J, the gap between germline ends came to 13 bases. The CDR3 has 14 amino acids. The CDR3 region is CASSPDSTNQPQHF. The CDR3 bases are TGTGCCAGCAGCCCAGACAGTACTAATCAGCCCCAGCATTTT.

The chain has TRBV7-8 and TRBJ1-5, with 10 bases lining up with TRBD1. CDR3 length equals 17 residues. V shed 2 bases and J 7 bases; nucleotides not matched to a gene: 11. Germline-derived CDR1 and CDR2 are SGHVS and FQNEAQ. The CDR3 DNA is TGTGCCAGCAGCTTACGACAGGGGGCATGGAGAGGGCAGCCCCAGCATTTT. Translating it yields CASSLRQGAWRGQPQHF. Supplemented by reference TRBV7-8 and TRBJ1-5, the full variable domain reads GAGVSQSPRYKVAKRGQDVALRCDPISGHVSLFWYQQALGQGPEFLTYFQNEAQLDKSGLPSDRFFAERPEGSVSTLKIQRTQQEDSAVYLCASSLRQGAWRGQPQHFGDGTRLSIL.

This clone occurred a few times. The chain combines TRBV11-2 with TRBJ2-4; TRBD2 aligns across 9 bases. Per the germline V gene, CDR1 is SGHAT and CDR2 is FQNNGV. This CDR3 spans 18 amino acids. The J segment lost 6 bases and the V segment lost 2 bases, leaving 14 bases of the junction unmatched. The CDR3 is CASSLNLGHSGRGNIQYF. Written as DNA, the CDR3 is TGTGCCAGCAGCTTAAATCTGGGACATAGCGGGAGAGGAAACATTCAGTACTTC.

This clone showed up just a few times. J is TRBJ2-3 and V is TRBV4-2, with 8 bases that match TRBD1. The junction had 9 bases not matched to a gene; V was cut back by 3 bases and J by 4 bases. This CDR3 comprises 16 residues. Per the germline V gene, CDR1 is LGHNA and CDR2 is YNFKEQ. The CDR3 reads CASSHSDRGGADTQYF. CDR3 DNA: TGTGCCAGCAGCCATAGCGACAGGGGAGGCGCAGATACGCAGTATTTT.

The chain is built from TRBV19 and TRBJ1-2, with a possible D match to TRBD1 (6 bases). CDR3 length equals 13 residues. Trimming took off 3 bases at V and 3 bases at J, with 8 bases between the two ends. In germline, CDR1 is LNHDA, CDR2 SQIVND (reference sequence). CDR3 region: CASSMEGDYGYTF. CDR3 coding DNA: TGTGCCAGTAGTATGGAGGGGGACTATGGCTACACCTTC.

This clone was seen once. The V and J genes are TRBV25-1 and TRBJ1-2; D is possibly TRBD1 (5 bases). This CDR3 comprises 14 residues. CDR1 is MGHDK, CDR2 SYGVNS, per germline. Between the trimmed V and J ends, which lost 2 bases and 2 bases, there was a span of 9 bases. The CDR3 nucleotides are TGTGCCAGCAGTGAACCAGGGCCAAACTATGGCTACACCTTC. As protein: CASSEPGPNYGYTF.

The gene calls are TRBV3-1 (or the pseudogene TRBV3-2) and TRBJ2-3; 16 bases are shared with TRBD2. This CDR3 comprises 18 residues. Per the germline V gene, CDR1 is LGHDT and CDR2 is YNNKEL (reference sequence). V trimming: 0 bases; J trimming: 1 base; junction bases outside the gene matches: 1. The chain's CDR3 is CASSQEGLAGGGTDTQYF. CDR3 in DNA: TGTGCCAGCAGCCAAGAGGGACTAGCGGGAGGGGGCACAGATACGCAGTATTTT.

The chain combines TRBV27 with TRBJ1-5; maybe TRBD1 (6 bases). Trimming took 6 bases from V and 3 from J, leaving 12 bases between them. Germline CDR1 MNHEY, CDR2 SMNVEV (reference sequence). The CDR3 runs to 14 residues. CDR3 coding DNA: TGTGCCAGCAGAATGACAGGCTCCAATCAGCCCCAGCATTTT. Translating it yields CASRMTGSNQPQHF.

The rearrangement uses TRBV29-1 and TRBJ1-2; weak D call: TRBD1 (5 bases). Trimming shortened V by 4 bases and J by 2 bases, and 11 bases separated the two germline ends. The CDR3 is 13 amino acids. Germline V gene sequence: CDR1 SQVTM, CDR2 ANQGSEA. In DNA form, the CDR3 reads TGCAGCGTTGGATCCGGGACGAACTATGGCTACACCTTC. Residues: CSVGSGTNYGYTF. Together with reference TRBV29-1 and TRBJ1-2, the CDR3 gives the full variable domain: SAVISQKPSRDICQRGTSLTIQCQVDSQVTMMFWYRQQPGQSLTLIATANQGSEATYESGFVIDKFPISRPNLTFSTLTVSNMSPEDSSIYLCSVGSGTNYGYTFGSGTRLTVV.

This chain links TRBV14 with TRBJ2-5; 8 bases fit TRBD2. The CDR3 sequence is 16 residues long. V trimming: 2 bases; J trimming: 4 bases; junction bases outside the gene matches: 9. Germline values: CDR1 SGHDN, CDR2 FVKESK. The CDR3 DNA follows: TGTGCCAGCAGCCAATTGATCGGGGGGGACGGAGAGACCCAGTACTTC. It codes for CASSQLIGGDGETQYF.

The DNA of the CDR3 is TGTGCCATCGGGGCCTCGGGGGAAAACATTCAGTACTTC. As protein: CAIGASGENIQYF. V gene TRBV10-3 combines with J gene TRBJ2-4, with D tentatively TRBD2 (6 bases). Germline V gene data show CDR1 as ENHRY and CDR2 as SYGVKD. This CDR3 has 13 residues. V lost 8 bases and J 5 bases, leaving 13 bases between the germline ends.

The J gene is TRBJ2-2, the V gene TRBV2; no firm D call. The CDR3 spans 15 residues. The germline V gene has CDR1 SNHLY and CDR2 FYNNEI. V lost 4 bases and J lost 4, with 13 bases in between. CDR3 nucleotides: TGTGCCAGCAGTGGCAGATCTGATACCACCGGGGAGCTGTTTTTT. It specifies CASSGRSDTTGELFF.

The chain combines TRBV6-5 with TRBJ2-7, with a tentative D call TRBD2 (5 bases). V lost 5 bases, J lost 6 bases, and 14 bases lay in between. The CDR3 is made up of 13 amino acids. Germline V gene data show CDR1 as MNHEY and CDR2 as SVGAGI. CDR3 DNA: TGTGCCAGCAGTCCCATTACTAGGCGCGAGCAGTACTTC. Its protein is CASSPITRREQYF.

The chain carries TRBV30 and TRBJ2-3, with 10 bases matching TRBD2. V was pared by 2 bases and J by 3 bases, with 5 bases of the junction left unmatched. The CDR3 covers 15 residues. The germline V gene has CDR1 GTSNPN and CDR2 SVGIG (reference sequence). The CDR3 DNA reads TGTGCCTGGAGTTTACTAGCGGGGCAAACAGATACGCAGTATTTT. It codes for CAWSLLAGQTDTQYF.

This chain connects TRBV3-1 (or the pseudogene TRBV3-2) to TRBJ1-2, with 7 bases identical to TRBD1. Germline CDR1 and CDR2: LGHDT and YNNKEL (reference sequence). The trim removed 4 bases at V and 5 bases at J, leaving 1 base unmatched. This CDR3 is 12 amino acids long. CDR3 nucleotides: TGTGCCAGCAGCCTACAGGGGTATGGCTACACCTTC. It codes for CASSLQGYGYTF.

This chain links TRBV7-3 with TRBJ1-1; D uncertain. This CDR3 is built from 15 residues. Germline V lookup: CDR1 SGHTA, CDR2 FQGTGA. V was pared by 2 bases and J by 2 bases, with 12 bases between. DNA for the CDR3: TGTGCCAGCAGCTTAGAATGGAGCTCCAACACTGAAGCTTTCTTT. Its translation is CASSLEWSSNTEAFF.

The chain is built from TRBV5-6 and TRBJ1-2, with D maybe TRBD1 (5 bases). CDR3 length: 14 residues. The V gene lost 3 bases and the J gene lost 4 bases, with 13 bases spanning the gap. Per germline, CDR1 SGHDT and CDR2 YYEEEE. CDR3 residues: CASSWRQRRYGYTF. CDR3 DNA: TGTGCCAGCAGCTGGAGACAGCGGCGCTATGGCTACACCTTC.